The T cell receptor (beta chain) described here comes from a study of T cell responses to AZD1222 COVID-19 vaccine. Study-wide results and caveats: A mostly white British donor set with more females was recruited, and clonal diversity was possibly underestimated. Among spike-specific TCRs, nearly half reportedly target unmutated variant regions.

A remark on this clone: Its antigen is currently unknown.

Germline V CDR1 and CDR2: SGHTA, FQGNSA. The CDR3 spans 16 residues. V was shortened by 2 bases and J by 1 base, with 14 bases between the two germline ends. Assay: immunoSEQ multiplex PCR; the TCRdb copy retains only in-frame clones and omits some. The sample records about 94,000 clones, 75% to 90% being singletons. The material sequenced was peripheral blood, taken 28 days after the second AZD1222 dose. The chain links TRBV7-2 to TRBJ1-1; tentatively, D is TRBD1 (5 bases). This receptor was obtained from an adult who received the AZD1222 COVID-19 vaccine. The CDR3 protein is CASSLWGGYSNTEAFF. The CDR3 coding sequence is TGTGCCAGCAGCTTATGGGGGGGATACTCGAACACTGAAGCTTTCTTT.